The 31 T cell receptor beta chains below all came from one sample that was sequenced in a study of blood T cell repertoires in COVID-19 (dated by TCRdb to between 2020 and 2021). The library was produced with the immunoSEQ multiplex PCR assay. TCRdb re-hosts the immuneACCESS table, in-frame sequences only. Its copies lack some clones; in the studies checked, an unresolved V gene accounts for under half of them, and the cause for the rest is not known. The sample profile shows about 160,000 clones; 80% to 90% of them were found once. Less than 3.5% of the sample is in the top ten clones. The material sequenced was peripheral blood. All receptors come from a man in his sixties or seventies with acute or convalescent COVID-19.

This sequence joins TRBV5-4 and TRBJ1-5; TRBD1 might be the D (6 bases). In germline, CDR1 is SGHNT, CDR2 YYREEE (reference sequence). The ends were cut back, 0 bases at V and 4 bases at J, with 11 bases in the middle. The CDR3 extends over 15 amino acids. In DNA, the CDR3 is TGTGCCAGCAGCTTGGCAGGGCAGGGGAATCAGCCCCAGCATTTT. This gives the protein CASSLAGQGNQPQHF.

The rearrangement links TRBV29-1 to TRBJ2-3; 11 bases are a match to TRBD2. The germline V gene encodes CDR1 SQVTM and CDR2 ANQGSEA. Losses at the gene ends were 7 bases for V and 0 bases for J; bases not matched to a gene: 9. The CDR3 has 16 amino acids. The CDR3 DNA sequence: TGCAGCGCCCGGGGGACTAGCGGAATTAGCACAGATACGCAGTATTTT. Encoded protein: CSARGTSGISTDTQYF.

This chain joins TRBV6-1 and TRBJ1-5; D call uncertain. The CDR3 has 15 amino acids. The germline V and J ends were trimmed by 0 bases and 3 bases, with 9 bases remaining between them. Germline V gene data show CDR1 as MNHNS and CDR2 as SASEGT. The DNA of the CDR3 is TGTGCCAGCAGTGAAGCGCTGGCCAACAATCAGCCCCAGCATTTT. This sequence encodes CASSEALANNQPQHF.

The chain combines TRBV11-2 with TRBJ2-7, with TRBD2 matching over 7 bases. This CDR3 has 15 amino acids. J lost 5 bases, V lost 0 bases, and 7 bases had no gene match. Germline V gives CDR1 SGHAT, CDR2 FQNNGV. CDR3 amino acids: CASSLDLALANEQYF. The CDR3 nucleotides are TGTGCCAGCAGCTTAGATCTGGCACTAGCGAACGAGCAGTACTTC.

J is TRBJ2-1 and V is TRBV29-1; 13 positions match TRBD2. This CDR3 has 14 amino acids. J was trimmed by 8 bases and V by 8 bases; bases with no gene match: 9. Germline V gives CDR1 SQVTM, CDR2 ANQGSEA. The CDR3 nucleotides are TGCAGCACAGCCCCGGGACTAGCGGGATATGAGCAGTTCTTC. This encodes CSTAPGLAGYEQFF.

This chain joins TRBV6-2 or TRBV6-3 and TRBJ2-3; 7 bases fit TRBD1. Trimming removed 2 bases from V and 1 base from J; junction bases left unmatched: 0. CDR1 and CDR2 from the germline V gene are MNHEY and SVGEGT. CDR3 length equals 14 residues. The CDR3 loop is CASSYGTGTDTQYF. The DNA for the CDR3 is TGTGCCAGCAGTTACGGGACAGGCACAGATACGCAGTATTTT.

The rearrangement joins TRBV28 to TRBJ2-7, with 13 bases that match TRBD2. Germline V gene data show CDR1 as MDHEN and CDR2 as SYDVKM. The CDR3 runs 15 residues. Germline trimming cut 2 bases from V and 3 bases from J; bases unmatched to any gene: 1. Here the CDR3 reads CASSLRTSGGYEQYF. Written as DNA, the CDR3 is TGTGCCAGCAGTTTAAGGACTAGCGGGGGCTACGAGCAGTACTTC.

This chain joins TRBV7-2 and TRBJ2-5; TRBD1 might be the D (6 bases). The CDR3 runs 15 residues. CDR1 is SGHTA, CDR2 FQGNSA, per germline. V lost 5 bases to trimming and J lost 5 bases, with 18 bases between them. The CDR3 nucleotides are TGTGCCAGCAGCCCTTCTGTTGGGGGCCTGGAGACCCAGTACTTC. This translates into CASSPSVGGLETQYF.

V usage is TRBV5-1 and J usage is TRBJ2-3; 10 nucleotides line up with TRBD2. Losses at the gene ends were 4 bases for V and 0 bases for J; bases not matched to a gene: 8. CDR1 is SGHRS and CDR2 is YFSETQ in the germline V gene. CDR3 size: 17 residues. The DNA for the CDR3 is TGCGCCAGCAGCCCCCGAACTAGCGGGGCTAGCACAGATACGCAGTATTTT. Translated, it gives CASSPRTSGASTDTQYF.

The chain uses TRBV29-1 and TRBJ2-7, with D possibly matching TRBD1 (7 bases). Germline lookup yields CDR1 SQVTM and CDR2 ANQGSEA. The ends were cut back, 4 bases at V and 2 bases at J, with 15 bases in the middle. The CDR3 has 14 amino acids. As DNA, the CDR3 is TGCAGCGTTGTGCGGGGACAGACCACCTACGAGCAGTACTTC. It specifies CSVVRGQTTYEQYF.

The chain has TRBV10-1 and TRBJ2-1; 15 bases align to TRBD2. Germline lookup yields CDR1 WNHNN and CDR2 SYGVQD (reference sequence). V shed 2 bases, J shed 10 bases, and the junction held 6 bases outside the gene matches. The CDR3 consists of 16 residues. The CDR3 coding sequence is TGCGCCAGCAGTGAGGGACTAGCGGGAGGGCCGCGCGAGCAGTTCTTC. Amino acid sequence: CASSEGLAGGPREQFF.

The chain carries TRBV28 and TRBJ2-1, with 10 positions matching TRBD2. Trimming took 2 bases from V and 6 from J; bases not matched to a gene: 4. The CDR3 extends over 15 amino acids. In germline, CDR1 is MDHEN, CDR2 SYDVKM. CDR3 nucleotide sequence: TGTGCCAGCAGTTTAGGGGCTAGCGGGAGCAATGAGCAGTTCTTC. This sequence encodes CASSLGASGSNEQFF.

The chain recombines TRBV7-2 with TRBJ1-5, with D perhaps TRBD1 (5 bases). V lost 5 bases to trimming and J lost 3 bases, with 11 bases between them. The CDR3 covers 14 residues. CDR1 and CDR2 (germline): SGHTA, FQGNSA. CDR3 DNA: TGTGCCAGCAGCGCAGGGAATCCCAATCAGCCCCAGCATTTT. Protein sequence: CASSAGNPNQPQHF.

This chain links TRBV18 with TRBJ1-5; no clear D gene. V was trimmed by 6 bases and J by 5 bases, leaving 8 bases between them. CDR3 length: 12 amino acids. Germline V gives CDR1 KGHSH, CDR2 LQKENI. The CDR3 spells CASSRGDQPQHF. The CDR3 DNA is TGTGCCAGCTCTCGCGGGGATCAGCCCCAGCATTTT.

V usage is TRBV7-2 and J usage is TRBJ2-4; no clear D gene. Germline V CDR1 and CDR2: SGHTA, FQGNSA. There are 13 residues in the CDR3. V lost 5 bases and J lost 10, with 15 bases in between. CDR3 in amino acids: CASSPEVRPIQYF. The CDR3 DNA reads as TGTGCCAGCAGCCCGGAAGTCAGGCCTATTCAGTACTTC.

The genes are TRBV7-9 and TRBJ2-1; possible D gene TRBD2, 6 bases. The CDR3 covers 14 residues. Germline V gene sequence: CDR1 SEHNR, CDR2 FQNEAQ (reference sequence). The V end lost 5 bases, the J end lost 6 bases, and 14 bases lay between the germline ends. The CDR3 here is CASSQRDLGNEQFF. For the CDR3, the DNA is TGTGCCAGCAGCCAACGGGACTTGGGCAATGAGCAGTTCTTC.

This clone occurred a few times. The chain's CDR3 is CASSMPPPGSYEQYF. The CDR3 DNA reads TGTGCCAGTAGTATGCCCCCCCCGGGTTCCTACGAGCAGTACTTC. The chain carries TRBV19 and TRBJ2-7, with unresolved D. Germline CDR1 is LNHDA and CDR2 is SQIVND (reference sequence). V lost 3 bases to trimming and J lost 1 base, with 13 bases between them. The CDR3 extends over 15 amino acids.

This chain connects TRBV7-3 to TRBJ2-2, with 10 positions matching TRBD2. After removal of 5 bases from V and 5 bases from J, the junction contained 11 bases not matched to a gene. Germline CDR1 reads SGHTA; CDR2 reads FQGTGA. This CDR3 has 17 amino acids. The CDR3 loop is CASSPHLAGASTGELFF. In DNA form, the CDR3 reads TGTGCCAGCAGCCCCCACCTAGCGGGAGCTTCAACCGGGGAGCTGTTTTTT. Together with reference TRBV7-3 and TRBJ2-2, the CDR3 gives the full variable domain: GAGVSQTPSNKVTEKGKYVELRCDPISGHTALYWYRQSLGQGPEFLIYFQGTGAADDSGLPNDRFFAVRPEGSVSTLKIQRTERGDSAVYLCASSPHLAGASTGELFFGEGSRLTVL.

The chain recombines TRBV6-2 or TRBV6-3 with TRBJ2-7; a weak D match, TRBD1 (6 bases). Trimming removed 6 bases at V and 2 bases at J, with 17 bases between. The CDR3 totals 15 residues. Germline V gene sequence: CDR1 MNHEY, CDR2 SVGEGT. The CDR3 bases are TGTGCCAGCAGCTATACTCTGCAGGGGACCTACGAGCAGTACTTC. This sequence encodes CASSYTLQGTYEQYF.

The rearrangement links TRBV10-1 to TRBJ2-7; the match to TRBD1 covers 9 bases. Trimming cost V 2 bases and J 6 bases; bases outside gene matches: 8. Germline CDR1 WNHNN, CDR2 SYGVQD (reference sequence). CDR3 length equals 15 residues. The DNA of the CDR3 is TGCGCCAGCAGTGAGAGGGGACAGGGTAACTTCGAGCAGTACTTC. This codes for CASSERGQGNFEQYF.

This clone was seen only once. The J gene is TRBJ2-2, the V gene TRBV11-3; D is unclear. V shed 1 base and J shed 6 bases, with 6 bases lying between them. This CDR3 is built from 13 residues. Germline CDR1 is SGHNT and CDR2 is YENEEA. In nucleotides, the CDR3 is TGTGCCAGCAGCTTAGTGGCCGCCGGGGAGCTGTTTTTT. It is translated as CASSLVAAGELFF.

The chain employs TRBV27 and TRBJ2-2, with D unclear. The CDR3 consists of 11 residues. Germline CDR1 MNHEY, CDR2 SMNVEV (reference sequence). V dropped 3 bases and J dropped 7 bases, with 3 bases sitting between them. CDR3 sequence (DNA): TGTGCCAGCAGTTTCAACGGGGAGCTGTTTTTT. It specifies CASSFNGELFF.

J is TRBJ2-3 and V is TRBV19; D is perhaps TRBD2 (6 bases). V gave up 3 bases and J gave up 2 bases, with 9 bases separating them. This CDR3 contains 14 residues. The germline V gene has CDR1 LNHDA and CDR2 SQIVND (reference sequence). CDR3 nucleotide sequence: TGTGCCAGTAGTATTGGGGGGTACACAGATACGCAGTATTTT. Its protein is CASSIGGYTDTQYF.

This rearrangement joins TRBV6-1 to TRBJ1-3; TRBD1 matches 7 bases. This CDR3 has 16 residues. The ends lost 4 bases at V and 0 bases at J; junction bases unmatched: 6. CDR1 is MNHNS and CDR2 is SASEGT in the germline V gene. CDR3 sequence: CASSAGQDNSGNTIYF. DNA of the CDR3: TGTGCCAGCAGTGCTGGACAGGACAACTCTGGAAACACCATATATTTT.

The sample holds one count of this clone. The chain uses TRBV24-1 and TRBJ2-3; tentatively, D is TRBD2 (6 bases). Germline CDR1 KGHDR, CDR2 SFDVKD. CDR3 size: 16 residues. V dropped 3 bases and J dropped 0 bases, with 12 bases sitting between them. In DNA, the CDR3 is TGTGCCACCAGTGATCTTAGCGGTACTAGCACAGATACGCAGTATTTT. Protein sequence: CATSDLSGTSTDTQYF.

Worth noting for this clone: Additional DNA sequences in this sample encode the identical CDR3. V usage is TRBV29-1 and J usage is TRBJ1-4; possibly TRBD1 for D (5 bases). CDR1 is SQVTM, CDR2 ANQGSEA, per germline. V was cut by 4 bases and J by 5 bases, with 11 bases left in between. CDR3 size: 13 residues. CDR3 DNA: TGCAGCGTTGGCAGGGCGGGAAATGAAAAACTGTTTTTT. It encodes CSVGRAGNEKLFF.

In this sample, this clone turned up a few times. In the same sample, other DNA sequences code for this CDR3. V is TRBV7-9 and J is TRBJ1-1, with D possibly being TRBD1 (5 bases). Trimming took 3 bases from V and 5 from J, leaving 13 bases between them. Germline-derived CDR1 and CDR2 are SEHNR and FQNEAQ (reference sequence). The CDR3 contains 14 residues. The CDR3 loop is CASSFTGDGTEAFF. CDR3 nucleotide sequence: TGTGCCAGCAGCTTTACGGGGGATGGGACTGAAGCTTTCTTT.

The CDR3 reads CASSQPRRENTGELFF. CDR3 DNA: TGTGCCAGCAGCCAACCTAGACGGGAAAACACCGGGGAGCTGTTTTTT. The chain recombines TRBV3-1 (or the pseudogene TRBV3-2) with TRBJ2-2, with D possibly being TRBD2 (5 bases). Germline-derived CDR1 and CDR2 are LGHDT and YNNKEL (reference sequence). The CDR3 has 16 amino acids. V was clipped by 2 bases and J by 2 bases, with 12 bases between them.

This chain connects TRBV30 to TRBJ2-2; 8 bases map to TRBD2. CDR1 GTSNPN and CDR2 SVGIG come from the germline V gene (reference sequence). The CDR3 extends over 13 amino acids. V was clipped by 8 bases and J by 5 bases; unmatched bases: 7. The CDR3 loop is CAGPGRETGELFF. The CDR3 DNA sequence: TGTGCCGGTCCCGGGAGGGAAACCGGGGAGCTGTTTTTT. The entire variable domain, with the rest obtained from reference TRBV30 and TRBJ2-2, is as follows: SQTIHQWPATLVQPVGSPLSLECTVEGTSNPNLYWYRQAAGRGLQLLFYSVGIGQISSEVPQNLSASRPQDRQFILSSKKLLLSDSGFYLCAGPGRETGELFFGEGSRLTVL.

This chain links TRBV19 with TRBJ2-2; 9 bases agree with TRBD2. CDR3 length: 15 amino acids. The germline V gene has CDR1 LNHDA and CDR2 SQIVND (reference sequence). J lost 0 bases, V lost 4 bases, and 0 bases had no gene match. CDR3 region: CASSTSGTNTGELFF. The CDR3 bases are TGTGCCAGTAGTACTAGCGGGACGAACACCGGGGAGCTGTTTTTT. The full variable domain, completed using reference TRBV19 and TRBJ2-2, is DGGITQSPKYLFRKEGQNVTLSCEQNLNHDAMYWYRQDPGQGLRLIYYSQIVNDFQKGDIAEGYSVSREKKESFPLTVTSAQKNPTAFYLCASSTSGTNTGELFFGEGSRLTVL.

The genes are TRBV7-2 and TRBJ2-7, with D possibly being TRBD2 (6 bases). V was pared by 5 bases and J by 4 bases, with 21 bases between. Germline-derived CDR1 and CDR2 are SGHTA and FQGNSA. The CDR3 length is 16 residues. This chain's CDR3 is CASSPSGVASSYEQYF. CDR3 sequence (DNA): TGTGCCAGCAGCCCCTCGGGGGTAGCGTCGTCTTACGAGCAGTACTTC.